This T cell receptor beta chain was recovered during a study of CD8+ T cells in alopecia areata. Study-level findings and limits: Lesional tissue from the scalp (especially in alopecia totalis/universalis) showed higher clonality than normal scalp. Persistence during tofacitinib was seen for many expanded lesional clones in scalp and blood.

Extracted from the samples, RNA was reverse transcribed into cDNA to serve as the sequencing template. Assay used: immunoSEQ multiplex PCR; TCRdb lists only in-frame clones, some missing. The data hold some 170,000 clones, with approximately 59% observed a single time. Sample treatment: oral pan-JAK inhibitor, 5-10 mg twice daily. The CDR3 contains 14 residues. Trimming took 0 bases from V and 6 from J, leaving 12 bases between them. Germline CDR1 and CDR2: SGHNT and YYREEE (reference sequence). This clone was observed a handful of times. The target antigen is unknown. This clonotype was obtained from a human donor with alopecia areata. This specimen consisted of CD4+ T cells sorted from blood, obtained at roughly week 55, from a patient treated with tofacitinib. The chain links TRBV5-4 to TRBJ2-5; the D gene is possibly TRBD2 (7 bases). The CDR3 is CASSLAGGRKTQYF. CDR3 nucleotides: TGTGCCAGCAGCTTGGCGGGGGGCCGGAAGACCCAGTACTTC.